A single sample is the source of the 22 T cell receptor beta chains below, sequenced in a study of CD8 T cells in Susac syndrome. Reverse transcription used roughly 0.45 to 1 ug RNA and random hexamers. TCRdb recomputed calls from the immunoSEQ multiplex PCR reads with MiXCR, one row per CDR3 protein. The data show about 140,000 distinct CDR3 sequences, approximately 93% seen once. Material: CD8+ T cells from PBMCs. The receptors shown here come from a human donor in good health.

The rearrangement joins TRBV7-2 to TRBJ2-7; D is possibly TRBD1 (5 bases). Looked up from germline, CDR1 is SGHTA and CDR2 is FQGNSA. Trimming pared 2 bases from V and 2 bases from J, leaving 7 bases between. The CDR3 is 13 amino acids. CDR3 amino acids: CASSLTTAYEQYF. The CDR3 bases are TGTGCCAGCAGCTTAACGACAGCCTACGAGCAGTACTTC.

V gene TRBV23-1 combines with J gene TRBJ1-2; 7 nucleotides agree with TRBD1. TRBV23-1 is filed as an ORF, its function uncertain. Trimming cost V 6 bases and J 6 bases; bases outside gene matches: 16. This CDR3 is built from 16 residues. CDR3 sequence reads: CASRQPVQGRHHGYTF. For the CDR3, the DNA is TGCGCCAGCAGACAGCCTGTACAGGGGAGGCATCATGGCTACACCTTC.

V is TRBV30 and J is TRBJ2-1; possibly TRBD2 for D (5 bases). Between the trimmed V and J ends, which lost 2 bases and 8 bases, there was a span of 13 bases. This CDR3 is 13 amino acids long. Per germline, CDR1 GTSNPN and CDR2 SVGIG (reference sequence). CDR3 amino acids: CAWSSGSADEQFF. CDR3 in DNA: TGTGCCTGGAGTTCGGGTAGCGCCGATGAGCAGTTCTTC.

The chain has TRBV4-2 and TRBJ2-7; the D is unclear. Germline CDR1 and CDR2: LGHNA and YNFKEQ. The V and J ends lost 0 bases and 3 bases respectively, with 12 bases between them. CDR3 size: 15 residues. The CDR3 region is CASSQDLTYNYEQYF. In DNA form, the CDR3 reads TGTGCCAGCAGCCAAGATCTAACATACAACTACGAGCAGTACTTC.

This clonotype appeared once. The CDR3 DNA sequence: TGTGCCACCGACTCGGACAGGGAGTATCAGCCCCAGCATTTT. Its translation is CATDSDREYQPQHF. The chain joins TRBV15 to TRBJ1-5, with 8 positions matching TRBD1. J lost 5 bases, V lost 8 bases, and 8 bases had no gene match. Looked up from germline, CDR1 is LNHNV and CDR2 is YYDKDF (reference sequence). The CDR3 is 14 residues long.

The rearrangement uses TRBV20-1 and TRBJ2-7; D unresolved. CDR1 is DFQATT, CDR2 SNEGSKA, per germline (reference sequence). The CDR3 runs to 11 residues. V was cut by 0 bases and J by 4 bases, with 4 bases left in between. CDR3 sequence reads: CSAREDYEQYF. In DNA, the CDR3 is TGCAGTGCTAGAGAGGATTACGAGCAGTACTTC.

V and J are TRBV27 and TRBJ2-7, with TRBD1 as a possible D gene (5 bases). This CDR3 is built from 13 residues. Trimming removed 3 bases at V and 4 bases at J, with 10 bases between. Germline values: CDR1 MNHEY, CDR2 SMNVEV (reference sequence). The CDR3 DNA sequence: TGTGCCAGCAGTTTGGGTAAGGGGTACGAGCAGTACTTC. It specifies CASSLGKGYEQYF.

The chain recombines TRBV6-5 with TRBJ1-1; no firm D call. This CDR3 is built from 14 residues. With 0 bases removed from V and 8 bases from J, the gap between germline ends came to 13 bases. Germline V gene lookup returns CDR1 MNHEY and CDR2 SVGAGI. CDR3 nucleotides: TGTGCCAGCAGTTACTCGACACAGCCCAACGAAGCTTTCTTT. It codes for CASSYSTQPNEAFF.

Only a few counts were recorded for this clonotype. This chain uses TRBV20-1 with TRBJ2-7, with 7 nucleotides matching TRBD1. The CDR3 has 16 residues. Trimming cost V 0 bases and J 4 bases; bases outside gene matches: 12. Germline CDR1 is DFQATT and CDR2 is SNEGSKA (reference sequence). CDR3 sequence: CSARDKEGVTGYEQYF. The CDR3 DNA reads as TGCAGTGCTAGAGATAAAGAAGGCGTGACAGGGTACGAGCAGTACTTC.

The V call is TRBV20-1, the J call TRBJ2-7, with 7 bases that match TRBD1. With V trimmed by 0 bases and J by 1 base, 3 bases remained unmatched. This CDR3 is 14 amino acids long. The V gene's germline CDR1 is DFQATT and CDR2 SNEGSKA (reference sequence). The chain's CDR3 is CSARDGTDSYEQYF. As DNA, the CDR3 is TGCAGTGCTAGAGATGGGACAGATTCCTACGAGCAGTACTTC.

The rearrangement links TRBV15 to TRBJ1-1; D not resolved. Deletions cut 2 bases from V and 5 bases from J, with 9 bases between. Per the germline V gene, CDR1 is LNHNV and CDR2 is YYDKDF (reference sequence). The length of the CDR3 is 13 residues. The CDR3 DNA is TGTGCCACCAGCAGAAATAGAAGGACTGAAGCTTTCTTT. As protein: CATSRNRRTEAFF. Looking up the rest from reference TRBV15 and TRBJ1-1 gives the full variable domain: DAMVIQNPRYQVTQFGKPVTLSCSQTLNHNVMYWYQQKSSQAPKLLFHYYDKDFNNEADTPDNFQSRRPNTSFCFLDIRSPGLGDTAMYLCATSRNRRTEAFFGQGTRLTVV.

The CDR3 sequence: CSVEGLGYNEQFF. CDR3 in DNA: TGCAGCGTTGAGGGACTAGGGTACAATGAGCAGTTCTTC. The gene calls are TRBV29-1 and TRBJ2-1; 8 bases are a match to TRBD2. The J segment lost 4 bases and the V segment lost 3 bases, leaving 2 bases of the junction unmatched. Per the germline V gene, CDR1 is SQVTM and CDR2 is ANQGSEA. CDR3 length: 13 residues.

The genes are TRBV19 and TRBJ2-5; the D gene could be TRBD1 or TRBD2 (5 bases each). The CDR3 has 14 amino acids. CDR1 LNHDA and CDR2 SQIVND come from the germline V gene (reference sequence). Trimming removed 5 bases at V and 4 bases at J, with 14 bases between. The CDR3 DNA sequence: TGTGCCAGTAGTGCCGGGACGCTGGCAGAGACCCAGTACTTC. Its protein is CASSAGTLAETQYF.

The gene calls are TRBV23-1 and TRBJ1-2, with 11 bases aligning to TRBD1. TRBV23-1 is classed as an ORF, of uncertain function. The CDR3 spans 14 residues. The V segment lost 3 bases and the J segment 8 bases; nucleotides outside the gene matches: 5. The CDR3 DNA follows: TGCGCCAGCAGTCACCCCCGGGACAGGGGGGGCTACACCTTC. Protein: CASSHPRDRGGYTF.

The count of this clonotype is one. The V gene is TRBV6-5, the J gene TRBJ2-1; D is unresolved. Germline V gene sequence: CDR1 MNHEY, CDR2 SVGAGI. This CDR3 comprises 11 residues. V shed 10 bases and J shed 8 bases, with 12 bases lying between them. Written as DNA, the CDR3 is TGTGCCACCCAGAGGCGCGATGAGCAGTTCTTC. Encoded protein: CATQRRDEQFF.

The J gene is TRBJ2-1, the V gene TRBV13, with D unclear. The CDR3 extends over 13 amino acids. Germline values: CDR1 PRHDT, CDR2 FYEKMQ (reference sequence). The V gene lost 2 bases and the J gene lost 10 bases, with 12 bases spanning the gap. The CDR3 protein is CASSLNDLPEQFF. CDR3 bases: TGTGCCAGCAGCTTAAACGATCTGCCCGAGCAGTTCTTC.

The sample holds one count of this clonotype. Sequence at one end of the junction differs from germline and may be a read error. This rearrangement joins TRBV20-1 to TRBJ2-2; 8 bases line up with TRBD2. Germline CDR1 is DFQATT and CDR2 is SNEGSKA (reference sequence). This CDR3 is 15 amino acids long. In DNA, the CDR3 is TGCAGTGCAAGAGTAGCGGGAAAGAACACCGGGGAGCTGTTTTTT. This gives the protein CSARVAGKNTGELFF.

The V call is TRBV7-8, the J call TRBJ1-5; D is unresolved. Germline V gene data show CDR1 as SGHVS and CDR2 as FQNEAQ. CDR3 length equals 15 residues. Trimming took off 3 bases at V and 0 bases at J, with 9 bases between the two ends. CDR3 sequence: CASSLSQASNQPQHF. The CDR3 nucleotides are TGTGCCAGCAGCTTGAGCCAAGCTAGCAATCAGCCCCAGCATTTT.

J is TRBJ1-5 and V is TRBV7-3; 8 bases are shared with TRBD1. Germline V gene data show CDR1 as SGHTA and CDR2 as FQGTGA. The CDR3 totals 15 residues. V was clipped by 11 bases and J by 4 bases; unmatched bases: 13. CDR3 loop: CAGGYLGQENQPQHF. The CDR3 DNA reads TGTGCCGGGGGATACCTGGGACAGGAGAATCAGCCCCAGCATTTT.

The rearrangement uses TRBV4-1 and TRBJ1-2, with 8 bases matching TRBD1. The length of the CDR3 is 11 residues. Trimming cost V 8 bases and J 7 bases; bases outside gene matches: 3. Germline V gene sequence: CDR1 MGHRA, CDR2 YSYEKL. The CDR3 sequence: CASYGTGGYTF. DNA of the CDR3: TGCGCCAGCTACGGGACAGGTGGCTACACCTTC.

The rearrangement joins TRBV12-3 or TRBV12-4 to TRBJ2-1; D remains ambiguous. The V end was cut by 2 bases, the J end by 2 bases, with 7 bases between. CDR3 size: 14 residues. For the CDR3, the DNA is TGTGCCAGCAGTTTAACACCTACCTACAATGAGCAGTTCTTC. Protein sequence: CASSLTPTYNEQFF.

The chain recombines TRBV7-9 with TRBJ1-5; the D gene is possibly TRBD1 (5 bases). The CDR3 contains 14 residues. Trimming removed 3 bases from V and 3 bases from J, with 9 bases in between. Germline CDR1 is SEHNR and CDR2 is FQNEAQ (reference sequence). CDR3 DNA: TGTGCCAGCAGCTTTGCAGGGTTCAATCAGCCCCAGCATTTT. Amino acid sequence: CASSFAGFNQPQHF. The full variable domain, in which reference TRBV7-9 and TRBJ1-5 provide the parts outside the CDR3, is DTGVSQNPRHKITKRGQNVTFRCDPISEHNRLYWYRQTLGQGPEFLTYFQNEAQLEKSRLLSDRFSAERPKGSFSTLEIQRTEQGDSAMYLCASSFAGFNQPQHFGDGTRLSIL.